This entry concerns a single T cell receptor (beta chain). Method: immunoSEQ multiplex PCR; TCRdb's copy keeps in-frame clones and lacks some. Of over a million clones in the sample, around 95% are singletons; the top ten hold about 1.2%. The ends were cut back, 1 base at V and 2 bases at J, with 8 bases in the middle. Germline loops: CDR1 KGHSH, CDR2 LQKENI. This CDR3 is built from 14 residues. The source of the sample is a study of shared clonotypes between healthy human individuals. Study background: Every donor yielded three CD4 naive, three CD4 memory, two CD8 naive and one CD8 memory plate.

Sequencing input: naive CD4+ T cells sorted from blood. The subset here: CD45RA+ positively selected. The V call is TRBV18, the J call TRBJ2-5; D might be TRBD1 (6 bases). The source of this sequence is a man younger than 45 in good health. The CDR3 is CASSPLTGQETQYF. CDR3 DNA sequence: TGTGCCAGCTCACCACTAACAGGGCAAGAGACCCAGTACTTC.